At least ten counts were recorded for the clone carrying this T cell receptor (beta chain). No antigen is known for it. The V and J ends lost 6 bases and 5 bases, in that order; junction bases with no gene match: 6. The CDR3 has 13 residues. This sample was included in a study of blood T cells in healthy people across ages. Notes on the study in general: When set beside aged donors, long-lived donors presented more naive CD4+ cells and higher diversity.

Primed by a sample-barcoded 5' primer and a J-beta primer mix, a second PCR proceeded for 7 to 11 cycles. Each CDR3 protein is one row after TCRdb ran MiXCR on the 5' RACE reads. The table lists fewer than 2,000,000 distinct CDR3 sequences, more than 35% of them singletons. Donor samples were obtained from healthy Caucasian individuals from Russia, aged 6 to 90. Every participating donor contributed roughly 11 milliliters of peripheral blood through a draw. Isolating PBMCs gave at least 6 million of these cells per sample. This sequence originates from a human donor in good health. This rearrangement joins TRBV12-3 or TRBV12-4 to TRBJ2-5; 7 bases are a match to TRBD1. Specimen: blood. CDR3 sequence (DNA): TGTGCCAGCAGCTTAAACAGGGGCGAGACCCAGTACTTC. Amino acids: CASSLNRGETQYF.